The rows below give T cell receptor beta chains drawn from one sample of a study of T cell responses to AZD1222 COVID-19 vaccine. Some clones are missing from TCRdb's copy, which holds only in-frame ones; the method was immunoSEQ multiplex PCR. This sample carries about 80,000 clones, roughly 85% of them seen once, and the ten largest clones take over 9.5%. Source: peripheral blood, taken 28 days after the second AZD1222 dose. These TCRs come from an adult who received the AZD1222 COVID-19 vaccine. CDR3s include the opening cysteine and the closing phenylalanine or tryptophan. Each record gives: CDR3 length, J gene, clone size, V gene, D gene, CDR3 protein, CDR3 DNA. A D gene is named only where the DNA matches it firmly. Only some rows state a clone size, as once, few, many or a class for expanded clones.

13 TRBJ1-1 - TRBV7-3 TRBD1 CASSIGQGTEAFF TGTGCCAGCAGCATAGGACAGGGCACTGAAGCTTTCTTT
13 TRBJ1-5 few TRBV9 - CASSAYGNQPQHF TGTGCCAGCAGCGCCTACGGCAATCAGCCCCAGCATTTT
14 TRBJ2-1 - TRBV5-1 - CASSLRGANNEQFF TGCGCCAGCAGCTTAAGGGGGGCCAACAATGAGCAGTTCTTC
16 TRBJ2-3 - TRBV5-6 - CASSLVGTPSTDTQYF TGTGCCAGCAGCTTGGTAGGGACGCCTAGCACAGATACGCAGTATTTT
14 TRBJ1-4 - TRBV14 - CASSPLAMDEKLFF TGTGCCAGCAGCCCCCTCGCGATGGATGAAAAACTGTTTTTT
13 TRBJ1-2 - TRBV5-6 TRBD1 CASSTPGGRGYTF TGTGCCAGCAGCACGCCAGGGGGACGTGGCTACACCTTC
12 TRBJ2-7 many TRBV18 - CASSPESYEQYF TGTGCCAGCTCACCAGAGTCCTACGAGCAGTACTTC
13 TRBJ2-3 - TRBV19 - CASSIPPADTQYF TGTGCCAGTAGTATCCCCCCGGCGGATACGCAGTATTTT
14 TRBJ2-7 - TRBV11-2 - CASSLGQGTYEQYF TGTGCCAGCAGCTTAGGCCAGGGAACCTACGAGCAGTACTTC
14 TRBJ2-5 - TRBV18 - CASSPLRTTETQYF TGTGCCAGCTCACCTCTTAGGACGACAGAGACCCAGTACTTC
12 TRBJ1-5 few TRBV28 - CASSFRNQPQHF TGTGCCAGCAGTTTTCGGAATCAGCCCCAGCATTTT
17 TRBJ1-5 - TRBV28 TRBD1 CASSSHSGGKQNQPQHF TGTGCCAGCAGCTCCCACTCAGGGGGCAAACAAAATCAGCCCCAGCATTTT
14 TRBJ1-2 - TRBV19 - CASSIDPGDHGYTF TGTGCCAGTAGTATAGATCCAGGGGACCATGGCTACACCTTC
18 TRBJ1-3 - TRBV11-2 TRBD1 CASSPLGQQVSSGNTIYF TGTGCCAGCAGCCCCTTGGGACAGCAGGTCTCCTCTGGAAACACCATATATTTT
13 TRBJ1-2 - TRBV18 TRBD1 CASSRQGMDGYTF TGTGCCAGCTCACGACAGGGGATGGATGGCTACACCTTC
12 TRBJ2-5 - TRBV6-1 - CASSEREETQYF TGTGCCAGCAGTGAAAGGGAGGAGACCCAGTACTTC
14 TRBJ1-1 - TRBV4-2 - CASSQDLGVTEAFF TGTGCCAGCAGCCAAGATTTAGGGGTCACTGAAGCTTTCTTT
13 TRBJ2-4 - TRBV6-2/TRBV6-3 TRBD2 CASSYVAAGGQYF TGTGCCAGCAGTTATGTGGCAGCGGGGGGGCAGTACTTC
14 TRBJ2-1 - TRBV5-1 - CASSLNAAFNEQFF TGCGCCAGCAGCCTCAATGCGGCTTTCAATGAGCAGTTCTTC
14 TRBJ1-6 - TRBV20-1 - CSASMYRQDSPLHF TGCAGTGCTAGTATGTACAGGCAAGATTCACCCCTCCACTTT
11 TRBJ1-2 - TRBV7-2 - CASSQEFGYTF TGTGCCAGCAGCCAGGAGTTTGGCTACACCTTC
13 TRBJ1-1 - TRBV12-3/TRBV12-4 - CASSLKRNTEAFF TGTGCCAGCAGTCTCAAACGGAACACTGAAGCTTTCTTT
14 TRBJ1-5 many TRBV27 TRBD1 CASSPTTGSQPQHF TGTGCCAGCAGCCCCACGACAGGGAGCCAGCCCCAGCATTTT
15 TRBJ1-1 - TRBV28 - CASRDGGRAGTEAFF TGTGCCAGCAGGGATGGGGGCCGGGCAGGGACTGAAGCTTTCTTT
12 TRBJ2-5 - TRBV11-2 - CASSLLEETQYF TGTGCCAGCAGCCTCCTTGAGGAGACCCAGTACTTC
13 TRBJ2-2 - TRBV5-1 TRBD1 CASKGAVTGELFF TGCGCCAGCAAGGGGGCCGTCACCGGGGAGCTGTTTTTT
14 TRBJ1-1 - TRBV20-1 - CSASIRNVNTEAFF TGCAGTGCTAGTATAAGGAATGTGAACACTGAAGCTTTCTTT
13 TRBJ1-1 - TRBV27 - CASKVRLNTEAFF TGTGCCAGCAAGGTCCGACTGAACACTGAAGCTTTCTTT
20 TRBJ2-1 - TRBV6-1 TRBD2 CASSDLGVLSGGASYNEQFF TGTGCCAGCAGTGATCTAGGGGTTCTTAGCGGGGGGGCATCCTACAATGAGCAGTTCTTC
15 TRBJ1-5 - TRBV28 - CASSLGYRVFQPQHF TGTGCCAGCAGTCTCGGGTACAGGGTTTTTCAGCCCCAGCATTTT
11 TRBJ2-7 few TRBV6-5 - CASRQGYEQYF TGTGCCAGCAGACAGGGTTACGAGCAGTACTTC
13 TRBJ1-2 - TRBV30 TRBD1 CATYRGAPYGYTF TGTGCCACCTACAGGGGGGCTCCCTATGGCTACACCTTC